This T cell receptor (beta chain) was found in a study of blood T cell repertoires in COVID-19. How the authors handled the data: Amplification of reference gene primers provided the estimated nucleated cell counts. Profiled with immunoSEQ multiplex PCR; TCRdb holds only in-frame clones, not every one. The D gene and trimming were derived from the DNA, and the V and J assignments and clone size from that table. Of about 68,000 clones listed, 80% to 85% are singletons. This TCR was recovered from a man aged 50 to 59 with active COVID-19. Sequencing input: peripheral blood.

CDR3 loop: CASSQGQGHFTDTQYF. The DNA for the CDR3 is TGTGCCAGCAGCCAAGGACAGGGACATTTCACAGATACGCAGTATTTT. The chain couples TRBV3-1 (or the pseudogene TRBV3-2) to TRBJ2-3, with 7 nucleotides matching TRBD1. Losses at the gene ends were 1 base for V and 2 bases for J; bases not matched to a gene: 6. This CDR3 is 16 amino acids long. The germline V gene encodes CDR1 LGHDT and CDR2 YNNKEL (reference sequence).